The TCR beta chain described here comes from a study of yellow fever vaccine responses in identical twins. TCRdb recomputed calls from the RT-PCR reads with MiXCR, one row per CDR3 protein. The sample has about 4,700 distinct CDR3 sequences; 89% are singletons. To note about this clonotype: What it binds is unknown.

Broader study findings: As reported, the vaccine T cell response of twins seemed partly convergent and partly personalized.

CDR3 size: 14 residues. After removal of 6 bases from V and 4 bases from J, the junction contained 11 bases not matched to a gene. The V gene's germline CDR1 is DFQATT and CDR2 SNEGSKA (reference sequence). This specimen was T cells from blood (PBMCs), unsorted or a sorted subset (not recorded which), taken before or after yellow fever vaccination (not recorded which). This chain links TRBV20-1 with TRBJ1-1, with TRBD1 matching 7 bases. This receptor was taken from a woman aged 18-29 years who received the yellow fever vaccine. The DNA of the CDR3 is TGCAGTGCAGGGACAGTTAACTCGATCACTGAAGCTTTCTTT. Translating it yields CSAGTVNSITEAFF.